This T cell receptor (beta chain) appears in the sequencing data of a study of a mutant IDH1 vaccine in newly diagnosed glioma. Sample time point: week 11, during vaccination. Every vaccine dose comprised 300 ug of mutant IDH1 20-mer peptide plus topical imiquimod. Turning to this clone: What it recognizes is unknown.

The table came from immunoSEQ multiplex PCR; TCRdb's copy has only in-frame clones and leaves some out. The sample shows roughly 62,000 clones, 89% of them seen only once. The germline V gene encodes CDR1 MNHEY and CDR2 SMNVEV (reference sequence). V lost 5 bases and J 0 bases, leaving 14 bases between the germline ends. The CDR3 runs to 16 residues. Source: PBMCs, taken from a glioma patient whose treatment included an IDH1 peptide vaccine. The TCR originated in a middle-aged man with glioma. This chain links TRBV27 with TRBJ1-5; a weak D match, TRBD1 (5 bases). CDR3 protein: CASSPVGTISNQPQHF. DNA of the CDR3: TGTGCCAGCAGTCCCGTAGGGACCATTAGCAATCAGCCCCAGCATTTT.